This is a list of T cell receptor beta chains from one sample in a study of cytomegalovirus exposure and HLA in healthy donors. TCRdb keeps only in-frame clones here, not all; method: immunoSEQ multiplex PCR. The top ten hold less than 1.5% of the sample, which has some 110,000 clones, about 94% seen once. Sequenced material: PBMCs. These receptors all come from a woman aged 18-29 years in good health and CMV-seronegative. Both conserved end residues are part of each CDR3. The D gene is left open where the match is weak. Size tells how often a clone was seen (once, few, many) or the class of an expanded clone, and some rows leave it out.

TRBV6-1,NA,NA,TRBJ1-6,CASGGTYNSPLHF,TGTGCCAGCGGAGGGACGTATAATTCACCCCTCCACTTT
TRBV29-1,NA,TRBD2,TRBJ2-2,CSVEDPLGLAGSGELFF,TGCAGCGTTGAAGATCCATTGGGACTAGCGGGATCCGGGGAGCTGTTTTTT
TRBV10-3,NA,TRBD1,TRBJ2-7,CAISATDRGREQYF,TGTGCCATCAGTGCCACTGACAGGGGCAGGGAGCAGTACTTC
TRBV5-1,NA,NA,TRBJ2-7,CASSLGSRPYEQYF,TGCGCCAGCAGCTTGGGATCGCGGCCCTACGAGCAGTACTTC
TRBV7-9,NA,TRBD1,TRBJ2-7,CASSDRALGNEQYF,TGTGCCAGCAGCGACAGGGCGCTCGGCAACGAGCAGTACTTC
TRBV19,many,NA,TRBJ1-2,CASSREEGRYTF,TGTGCCAGTAGTCGGGAGGAGGGGCGGTACACCTTC
TRBV7-6,NA,NA,TRBJ2-7,CASSLESRSYEQYF,TGTGCCAGCAGCTTAGAGTCCCGGAGCTACGAGCAGTACTTC
TRBV6-1,NA,TRBD2,TRBJ2-3,CASKTSGGQDTQYF,TGTGCCAGCAAGACTAGCGGGGGGCAAGATACGCAGTATTTT
TRBV7-3,NA,NA,TRBJ2-2,CASSLTGLALTGELFF,TGTGCCAGCAGCTTAACCGGTCTAGCTCTCACCGGGGAGCTGTTTTTT
TRBV19,NA,NA,TRBJ1-3,CASNRGGSGNTIYF,TGTGCCAGTAACCGTGGTGGTTCCGGGAACACCATATATTTT
TRBV2,NA,NA,TRBJ1-2,CASSEREAAYYGYTF,TGTGCCAGCAGTGAAAGGGAGGCGGCCTACTATGGCTACACCTTC
TRBV9,NA,TRBD1,TRBJ1-2,CASSGRDRGYDYGYTF,TGTGCCAGCAGCGGCAGGGACAGAGGATACGACTATGGCTACACCTTC
TRBV29-1,once,NA,TRBJ2-5,CSVGRGLETQYF,TGCAGCGTCGGTCGCGGACTGGAGACCCAGTACTTC
TRBV6-6,NA,NA,TRBJ1-2,CASSFERDSAYGYTF,TGTGCCAGCAGTTTCGAACGAGACAGCGCCTATGGCTACACCTTC
TRBV30,once,TRBD1,TRBJ2-3,CAWEDRGGTDTQYF,TGTGCCTGGGAAGACAGGGGCGGCACAGATACGCAGTATTTT
TRBV5-1,NA,NA,TRBJ1-1,CASSLNPSNTEAFF,TGCGCCAGCAGCTTGAATCCATCGAACACTGAAGCTTTCTTT
TRBV9,NA,TRBD1,TRBJ1-1,CASSVALGAGTGPTEAFF,TGTGCCAGCAGCGTAGCGTTGGGGGCCGGGACAGGGCCCACTGAAGCTTTCTTT
TRBV28,NA,NA,TRBJ1-2,CASSLGRATWYGYTF,TGTGCCAGCAGTTTAGGCAGGGCCACATGGTATGGCTACACCTTC
TRBV7-2,once,NA,TRBJ2-7,CASSFSAESYEQYF,TGTGCCAGCAGCTTCTCCGCGGAATCCTACGAGCAGTACTTC
TRBV28,NA,TRBD1,TRBJ1-3,CASSLGQSGNTIYF,TGTGCCAGCAGTTTGGGACAGTCCGGAAACACCATATATTTT
TRBV30,NA,TRBD2,TRBJ2-2,CAWSVGRVGGELFF,TGTGCCTGGAGTGTAGGGAGGGTCGGGGGGGAGCTGTTTTTT
TRBV2,NA,NA,TRBJ2-1,CASSGPEAVYNEQFF,TGTGCCAGCAGTGGGCCGGAGGCTGTATACAATGAGCAGTTCTTC
TRBV28,NA,TRBD2,TRBJ2-1,CASSPGGLAGDNEQFF,TGTGCCAGCAGCCCAGGAGGACTAGCGGGAGACAATGAGCAGTTCTTC
TRBV5-1,once,NA,TRBJ2-7,CASSLNYEQYF,TGCGCCAGCAGCCTTAACTACGAGCAGTACTTC